The T cell receptor beta chain under discussion was sequenced for a study of T cells in Graves' hyperthyroidism and ophthalmopathy. Study-wide results and limits: Most thyroid-expanded clonotypes above 0.001 were also found in blood.

Losses at the gene ends were 2 bases for V and 6 bases for J; bases not matched to a gene: 7. The CDR3 totals 14 residues. Germline loops: CDR1 PRHDT, CDR2 FYEKMQ (reference sequence). The sample holds many counts of this clonotype. Its antigen is not known. Amplified regions were TCR beta CDR3 sequences from RNA transcripts. The TCR CDR3 first-round RT-PCR relied on the HTBI primer set. TCRdb re-called the multiplex PCR reads through MiXCR, storing one row per CDR3 protein. Of about 210,000 distinct CDR3 sequences listed, 15% to 20% were seen once; the top ten hold under 65%. It was uncontrolled infection, other autoimmune disease, pregnancy or lactation that excluded patients.

This chain links TRBV13 with TRBJ2-7; 7 bases map to TRBD1. This receptor was identified in a man in his fifties with Graves' hyperthyroidism. Source material: blood. The CDR3, as DNA: TGTGCCAGCAGCTTAAGACAGGGTCTAGGCGAGCAGTACTTC. Translated, it gives CASSLRQGLGEQYF.